This T cell receptor beta chain was identified during a study of cytomegalovirus exposure and HLA in healthy donors. Overall study results and limits: In a later analysis, CMV-associated beta chains were mostly HLA-associated, it appeared. A prior analysis recorded that most TCR beta V segments were productive about 87% or about 30% of the time. A list of approximately 150 TCR beta chains associated with cytomegalovirus was given.

Amplification used 60 Vbeta primers and 13 Jbeta primers. Produced via immunoSEQ multiplex PCR; TCRdb's table is partial and in-frame only. The sample carries around 180,000 clones, 65% to 85% recorded once. As to this clone: Its antigen is not identified.

This TCR derives from a boy aged 2 to 10 in good health and CMV-seronegative. The sequenced sample was PBMCs.

CDR3 DNA sequence: TGTGCCAGCAGCAGGGACATTCAAGAGACCCAGTACTTC. Protein product: CASSRDIQETQYF. J is TRBJ2-5 and V is TRBV5-4, with D maybe TRBD1 (6 bases). With 4 bases removed from V and 2 bases from J, the gap between germline ends came to 9 bases. CDR1 is SGHNT and CDR2 is YYREEE in the germline V gene (reference sequence). The CDR3 is 13 amino acids.